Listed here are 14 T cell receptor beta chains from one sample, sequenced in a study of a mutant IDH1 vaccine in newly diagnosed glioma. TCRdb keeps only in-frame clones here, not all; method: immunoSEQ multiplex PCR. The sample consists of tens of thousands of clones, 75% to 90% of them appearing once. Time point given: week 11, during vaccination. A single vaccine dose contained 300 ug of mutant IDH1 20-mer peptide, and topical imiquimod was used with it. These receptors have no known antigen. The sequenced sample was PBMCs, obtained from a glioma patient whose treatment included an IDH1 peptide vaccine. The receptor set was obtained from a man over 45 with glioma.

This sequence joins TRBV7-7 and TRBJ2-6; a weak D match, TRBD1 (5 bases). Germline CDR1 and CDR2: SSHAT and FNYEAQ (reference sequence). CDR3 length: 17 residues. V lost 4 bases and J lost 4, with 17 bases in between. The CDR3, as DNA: TGTGCCAGCAGCTCCGGTACAGGAAAATCGGGGGCCAACGTCCTGACTTTC. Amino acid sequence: CASSSGTGKSGANVLTF.

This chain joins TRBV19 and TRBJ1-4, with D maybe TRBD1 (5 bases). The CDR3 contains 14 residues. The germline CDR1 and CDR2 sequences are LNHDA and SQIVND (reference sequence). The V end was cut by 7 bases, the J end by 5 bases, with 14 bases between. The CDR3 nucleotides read TGTGCCAGTAAGGCCGCACAGGAGAATGAAAAACTGTTTTTT. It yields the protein CASKAAQENEKLFF.

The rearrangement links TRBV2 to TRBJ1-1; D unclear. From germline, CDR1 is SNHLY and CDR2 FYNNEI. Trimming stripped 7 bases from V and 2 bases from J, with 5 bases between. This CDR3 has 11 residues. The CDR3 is CASIGNTEAFF. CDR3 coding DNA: TGTGCCAGCATCGGAAACACTGAAGCTTTCTTT.

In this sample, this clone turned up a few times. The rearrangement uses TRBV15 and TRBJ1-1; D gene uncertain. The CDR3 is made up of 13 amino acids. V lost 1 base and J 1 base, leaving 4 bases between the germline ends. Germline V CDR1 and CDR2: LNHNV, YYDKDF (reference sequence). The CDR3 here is CATSRGGNTEAFF. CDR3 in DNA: TGTGCCACCAGCAGAGGTGGGAACACTGAAGCTTTCTTT.

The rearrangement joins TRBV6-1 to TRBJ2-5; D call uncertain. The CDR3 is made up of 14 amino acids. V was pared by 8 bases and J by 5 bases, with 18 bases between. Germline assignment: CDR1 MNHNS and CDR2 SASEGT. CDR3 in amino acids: CASAAQVAQETQYF. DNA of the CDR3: TGTGCCAGCGCCGCCCAGGTGGCACAGGAGACCCAGTACTTC.

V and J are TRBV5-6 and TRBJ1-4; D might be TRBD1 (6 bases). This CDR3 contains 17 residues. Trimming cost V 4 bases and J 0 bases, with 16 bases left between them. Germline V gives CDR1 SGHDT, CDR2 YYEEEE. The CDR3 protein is CASSRNRGRATNEKLFF. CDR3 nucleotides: TGTGCCAGCAGCCGTAATAGGGGGAGGGCAACTAATGAAAAACTGTTTTTT.

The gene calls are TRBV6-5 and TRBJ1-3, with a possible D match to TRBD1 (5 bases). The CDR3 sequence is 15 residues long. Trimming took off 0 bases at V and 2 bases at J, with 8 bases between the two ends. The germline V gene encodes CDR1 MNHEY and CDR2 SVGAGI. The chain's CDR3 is CASSYSAGTGNTIYF. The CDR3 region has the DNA TGTGCCAGCAGTTACTCAGCAGGGACTGGAAACACCATATATTTT.

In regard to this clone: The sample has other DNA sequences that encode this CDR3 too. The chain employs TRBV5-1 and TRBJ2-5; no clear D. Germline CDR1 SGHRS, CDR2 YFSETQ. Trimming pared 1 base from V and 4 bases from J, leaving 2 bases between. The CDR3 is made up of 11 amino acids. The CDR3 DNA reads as TGCGCCAGCAGCTTGACAGAGACCCAGTACTTC. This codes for CASSLTETQYF.

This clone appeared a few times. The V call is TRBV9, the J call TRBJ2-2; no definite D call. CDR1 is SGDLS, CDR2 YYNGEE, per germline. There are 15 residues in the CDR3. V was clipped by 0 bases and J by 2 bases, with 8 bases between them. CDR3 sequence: CASSVGAANTGELFF. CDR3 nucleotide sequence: TGTGCCAGCAGCGTAGGGGCAGCCAACACCGGGGAGCTGTTTTTT.

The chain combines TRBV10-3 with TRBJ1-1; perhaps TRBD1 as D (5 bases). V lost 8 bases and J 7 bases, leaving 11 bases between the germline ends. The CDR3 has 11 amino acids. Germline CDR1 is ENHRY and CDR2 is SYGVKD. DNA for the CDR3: TGTGCCATCGGCTGGCAGGGTGAAGCTTTCTTT. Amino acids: CAIGWQGEAFF.

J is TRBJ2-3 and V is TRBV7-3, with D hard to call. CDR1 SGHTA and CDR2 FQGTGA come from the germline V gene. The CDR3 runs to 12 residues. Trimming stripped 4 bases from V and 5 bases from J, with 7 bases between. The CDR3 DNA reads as TGTGCCAGCAGCTCTCCCAGAGATACGCAGTATTTT. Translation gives CASSSPRDTQYF.

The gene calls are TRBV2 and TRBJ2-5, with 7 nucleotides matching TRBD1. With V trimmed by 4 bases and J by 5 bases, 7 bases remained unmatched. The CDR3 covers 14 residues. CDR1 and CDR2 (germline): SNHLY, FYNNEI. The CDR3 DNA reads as TGTGCCAGCAGTGGGACAGGAAGAGGGGAGACCCAGTACTTC. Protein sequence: CASSGTGRGETQYF.

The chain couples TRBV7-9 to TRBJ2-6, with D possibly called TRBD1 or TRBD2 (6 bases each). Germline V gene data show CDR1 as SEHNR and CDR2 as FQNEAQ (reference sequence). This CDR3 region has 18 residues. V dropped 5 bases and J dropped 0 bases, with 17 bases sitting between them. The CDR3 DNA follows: TGTGCCAGCAGCCGGAGGGGGGCTGCTCTCTCTGGGGCCAACGTCCTGACTTTC. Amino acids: CASSRRGAALSGANVLTF.

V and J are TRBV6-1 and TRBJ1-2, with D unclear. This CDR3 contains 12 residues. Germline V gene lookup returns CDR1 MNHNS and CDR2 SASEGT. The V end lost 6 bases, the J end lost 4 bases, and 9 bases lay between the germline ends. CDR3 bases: TGTGCCAGCAGCGGGGTGGGCTATGGCTACACCTTC. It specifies CASSGVGYGYTF.